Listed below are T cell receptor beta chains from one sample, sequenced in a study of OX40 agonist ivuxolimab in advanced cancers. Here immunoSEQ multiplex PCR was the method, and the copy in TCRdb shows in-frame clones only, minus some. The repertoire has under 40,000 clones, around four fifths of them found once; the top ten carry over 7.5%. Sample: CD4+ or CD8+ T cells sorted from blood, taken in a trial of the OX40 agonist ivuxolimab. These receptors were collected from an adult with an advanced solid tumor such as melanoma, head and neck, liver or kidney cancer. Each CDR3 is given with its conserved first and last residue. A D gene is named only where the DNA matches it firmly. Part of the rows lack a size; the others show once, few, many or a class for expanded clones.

CDR3: CAWSSGTGNSPLHF; DNA: TGTGCCTGGAGCTCCGGGACAGGGAATTCACCCCTCCACTTT; D: TRBD1; V: TRBV30; size: -; length: 14; J: TRBJ1-6
CDR3: CALTGQGGRNEKLFF; DNA: TGTGCCTTAACCGGCCAGGGCGGACGGAACGAAAAACTGTTTTTT; D: -; V: TRBV30; size: few; length: 15; J: TRBJ1-4
CDR3: CASSQTGALGAQYF; DNA: TGTGCCAGCAGTCAAACAGGGGCCCTAGGGGCGCAGTACTTC; D: TRBD1; V: TRBV6-6; size: -; length: 14; J: TRBJ2-7
CDR3: CASSSSLDTSSYEQYF; DNA: TGTGCCAGCAGTTCCTCCCTTGACACGTCCTCCTACGAGCAGTACTTC; D: -; V: TRBV27; size: -; length: 16; J: TRBJ2-7
CDR3: CASSYITNTEAFF; DNA: TGTGCCAGCAGTTATATAACGAACACTGAAGCTTTCTTT; D: -; V: TRBV2; size: -; length: 13; J: TRBJ1-1
CDR3: CASSLGQGDVFF; DNA: TGTGCCAGCAGCTTAGGTCAGGGGGACGTATTCTTT; D: TRBD1; V: TRBV7-9; size: medium-sized; length: 12; J: TRBJ1-1
CDR3: CATSRTETPEAFF; DNA: TGTGCCACCAGCAGAACCGAAACCCCCGAAGCTTTCTTT; D: -; V: TRBV15; size: once; length: 13; J: TRBJ1-1
CDR3: CASSPRGSASEQYF; DNA: TGTGCCAGCAGCCCCCGTGGGTCGGCTTCGGAGCAGTACTTC; D: -; V: TRBV7-9; size: -; length: 14; J: TRBJ2-7
CDR3: CASSHGEGNQPQHF; DNA: TGTGCCAGCTCACACGGGGAAGGCAATCAGCCCCAGCATTTT; D: -; V: TRBV18; size: -; length: 14; J: TRBJ1-5
CDR3: CASSQPGQGDEQYF; DNA: TGTGCCAGCAGCCAGCCGGGACAGGGGGACGAGCAGTACTTC; D: TRBD1; V: TRBV7-2; size: -; length: 14; J: TRBJ2-7
CDR3: CASRKDYGNQPQHF; DNA: TGTGCCAGCAGGAAAGACTACGGCAATCAGCCCCAGCATTTT; D: -; V: TRBV6-1; size: -; length: 14; J: TRBJ1-5
CDR3: CASSLGQEIYNEQFF; DNA: TGCGCCAGCAGCCTGGGACAGGAGATCTACAATGAGCAGTTCTTC; D: TRBD1; V: TRBV4-1; size: -; length: 15; J: TRBJ2-1
CDR3: CASSPGLGETQYF; DNA: TGTGCCAGCTCACCGGGATTAGGGGAGACCCAGTACTTC; D: -; V: TRBV18; size: few; length: 13; J: TRBJ2-5
CDR3: CASSKVGTSGGNNEQFF; DNA: TGTGCCAGCAGCAAAGTTGGGACTAGCGGGGGTAACAATGAGCAGTTCTTC; D: -; V: TRBV21-1; size: -; length: 17; J: TRBJ2-1
CDR3: CASSKVSQGCNTDTQYF; DNA: TGTGCCAGCAGCAAAGTTTCCCAGGGGTGTAATACAGATACGCAGTATTTT; D: -; V: TRBV21-1; size: -; length: 17; J: TRBJ2-3
CDR3: CASSLWMDEQFF; DNA: TGTGCCAGCAGTTTATGGATGGATGAGCAGTTCTTC; D: -; V: TRBV28; size: few; length: 12; J: TRBJ2-1
CDR3: CASSLAHVTSGGAKNIQYF; DNA: TGTGCCAGCAGCTTAGCCCACGTTACTAGCGGGGGTGCCAAAAACATTCAGTACTTC; D: TRBD2; V: TRBV7-3; size: -; length: 19; J: TRBJ2-4
CDR3: CASSKRGYEQYF; DNA: TGTGCCAGCAGCAAGAGGGGGTACGAGCAGTACTTC; D: -; V: TRBV7-3; size: -; length: 12; J: TRBJ2-7
CDR3: CASSEYATSTDTQYF; DNA: TGTGCCAGCAGTGAATATGCTACTAGCACAGATACGCAGTATTTT; D: -; V: TRBV2; size: -; length: 15; J: TRBJ2-3
CDR3: CASGSTYNEQFF; DNA: TGTGCCAGCGGAAGCACCTACAATGAGCAGTTCTTC; D: -; V: TRBV2; size: -; length: 12; J: TRBJ2-1